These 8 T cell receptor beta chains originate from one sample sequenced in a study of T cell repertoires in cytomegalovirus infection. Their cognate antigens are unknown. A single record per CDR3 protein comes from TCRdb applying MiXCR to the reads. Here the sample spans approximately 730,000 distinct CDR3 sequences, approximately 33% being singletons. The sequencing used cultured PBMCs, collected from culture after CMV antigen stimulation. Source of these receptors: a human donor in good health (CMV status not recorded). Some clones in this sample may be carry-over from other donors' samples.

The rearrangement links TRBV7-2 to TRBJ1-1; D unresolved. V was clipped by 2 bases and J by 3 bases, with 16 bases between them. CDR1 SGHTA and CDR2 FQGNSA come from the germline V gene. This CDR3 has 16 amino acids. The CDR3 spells CASSLLGPTSHTEAFF. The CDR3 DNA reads TGTGCCAGCAGCTTATTAGGGCCTACGAGCCACACTGAAGCTTTCTTT.

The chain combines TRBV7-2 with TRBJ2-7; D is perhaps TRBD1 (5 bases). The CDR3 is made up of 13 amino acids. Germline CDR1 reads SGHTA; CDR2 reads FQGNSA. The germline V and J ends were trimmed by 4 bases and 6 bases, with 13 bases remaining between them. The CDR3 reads CASSSYPGLEQYF. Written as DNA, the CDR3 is TGTGCCAGCAGCTCCTACCCAGGGCTCGAGCAGTACTTC.

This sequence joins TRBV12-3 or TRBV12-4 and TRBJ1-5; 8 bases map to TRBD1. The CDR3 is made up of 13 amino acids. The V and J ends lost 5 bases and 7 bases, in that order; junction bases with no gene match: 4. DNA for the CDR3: TGTGCCAGCAGTCGGGACAGGCTGCAGCCCCAGCATTTT. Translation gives CASSRDRLQPQHF.

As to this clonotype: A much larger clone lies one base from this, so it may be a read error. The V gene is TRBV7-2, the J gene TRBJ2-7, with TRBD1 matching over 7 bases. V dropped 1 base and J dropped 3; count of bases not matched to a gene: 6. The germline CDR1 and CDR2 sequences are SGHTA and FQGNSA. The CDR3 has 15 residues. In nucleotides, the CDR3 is TGTGCCAGCAGCTTAGGTCTAGGGGGCATCTACGAGCAGTACTTC. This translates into CASSLGLGGIYEQYF.

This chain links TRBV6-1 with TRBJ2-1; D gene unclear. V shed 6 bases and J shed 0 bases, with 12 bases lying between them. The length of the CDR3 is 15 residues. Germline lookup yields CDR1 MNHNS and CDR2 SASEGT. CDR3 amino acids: CASSATWGSYNEQFF. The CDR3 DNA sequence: TGTGCCAGCAGCGCCACCTGGGGCTCCTACAATGAGCAGTTCTTC.

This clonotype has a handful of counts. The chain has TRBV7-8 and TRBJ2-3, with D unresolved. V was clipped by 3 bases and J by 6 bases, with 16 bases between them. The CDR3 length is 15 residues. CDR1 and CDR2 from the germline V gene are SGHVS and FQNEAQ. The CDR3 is CASSFLAPPRDTQYF. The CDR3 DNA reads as TGTGCCAGCAGCTTTCTGGCCCCTCCACGTGATACGCAGTATTTT.

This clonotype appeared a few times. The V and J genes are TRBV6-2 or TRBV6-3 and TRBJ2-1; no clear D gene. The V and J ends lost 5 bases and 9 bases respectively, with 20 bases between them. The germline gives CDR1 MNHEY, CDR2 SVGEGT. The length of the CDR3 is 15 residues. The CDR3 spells CASSRMAGRFSEQFF. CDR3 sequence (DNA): TGTGCCAGCAGTCGCATGGCTGGGCGCTTCTCTGAGCAGTTCTTC.

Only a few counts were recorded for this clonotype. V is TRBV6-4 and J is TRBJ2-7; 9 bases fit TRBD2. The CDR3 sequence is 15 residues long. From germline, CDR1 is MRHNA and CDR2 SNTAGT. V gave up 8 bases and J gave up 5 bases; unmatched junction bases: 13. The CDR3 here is CASPPPGKREDEQYF. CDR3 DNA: TGTGCCAGCCCCCCACCCGGGAAGCGGGAGGACGAGCAGTACTTC.